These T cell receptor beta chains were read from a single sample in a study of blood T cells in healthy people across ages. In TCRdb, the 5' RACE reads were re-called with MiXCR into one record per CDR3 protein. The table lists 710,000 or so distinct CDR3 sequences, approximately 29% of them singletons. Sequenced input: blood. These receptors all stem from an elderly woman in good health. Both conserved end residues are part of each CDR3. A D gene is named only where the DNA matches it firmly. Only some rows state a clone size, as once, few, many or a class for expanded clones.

cdr3_nt: TGCGCCAGCAGTGAGTCTCGACGGGGGACAGGGGACGGTGGCTACACCTTC; cdr3_aa: CASSESRRGTGDGGYTF; clone_size: -; d_call: TRBD1; v_call: TRBV10-2; j_call: TRBJ1-2
cdr3_nt: TGTGCCAGCAGCCCGAGTAGCGGGAGGCTACACAATGAGCAGTTCTTC; cdr3_aa: CASSPSSGRLHNEQFF; clone_size: once; d_call: TRBD2; v_call: TRBV28; j_call: TRBJ2-1
cdr3_nt: TGCAGTGCTTTGGGCAGGGGGAGCTTGAGGACTGAAGCTTTCTTT; cdr3_aa: CSALGRGSLRTEAFF; clone_size: few; d_call: TRBD1; v_call: TRBV20-1; j_call: TRBJ1-1
cdr3_nt: TGTGCCAGCAGCTTGCAGGGGCGCTACAACGAGCAGTACTTC; cdr3_aa: CASSLQGRYNEQYF; clone_size: many; d_call: -; v_call: TRBV7-2; j_call: TRBJ2-7
cdr3_nt: TGCGCCAGCAGCTTTGACAGGGGGGGCGAGCAGTACTTC; cdr3_aa: CASSFDRGGEQYF; clone_size: many; d_call: TRBD1; v_call: TRBV5-1; j_call: TRBJ2-7
cdr3_nt: TGTGCCAGCGATACAGGGGGTACTGATAGCAATCAGCCCCAGCATTTT; cdr3_aa: CASDTGGTDSNQPQHF; clone_size: few; d_call: TRBD1; v_call: TRBV6-6; j_call: TRBJ1-5
cdr3_nt: TGCGCCAGCAGCCAAGATTTGACAGCGGCACACGGAGAGCAGTACTTC; cdr3_aa: CASSQDLTAAHGEQYF; clone_size: -; d_call: -; v_call: TRBV4-2; j_call: TRBJ2-5
cdr3_nt: TGCGCCAGCAGCTTGGAGGGACAGCCTACGGGCTACACCTTC; cdr3_aa: CASSLEGQPTGYTF; clone_size: -; d_call: TRBD1; v_call: TRBV5-1; j_call: TRBJ1-2
cdr3_nt: TGTGCCAGCACCGCCTCGGACAGGGCCTGCACAGATACGCAGTATTTT; cdr3_aa: CASTASDRACTDTQYF; clone_size: once; d_call: -; v_call: TRBV21-1; j_call: TRBJ2-3
cdr3_nt: TGCAGCGTTGAAGATCCTGGGAGTGGCTACACCTTC; cdr3_aa: CSVEDPGSGYTF; clone_size: many; d_call: -; v_call: TRBV29-1; j_call: TRBJ1-2
cdr3_nt: TGTGCCAGCAGAACAGGGGATGGGAACTATGGCTACACCTTC; cdr3_aa: CASRTGDGNYGYTF; clone_size: many; d_call: TRBD1; v_call: TRBV9; j_call: TRBJ1-2